Listed below are T cell receptor beta chains from one sample, sequenced in a study of Graves' ophthalmopathy and Graves' hyperthyroidism. One entry per CDR3 protein results from TCRdb running MiXCR on the multiplex PCR reads. The data show approximately 500,000 distinct CDR3 sequences, around 15% seen once. Sequencing input: blood. The receptors derive from a woman younger than 45 with Graves' ophthalmopathy. Each CDR3 is given without its conserved first and last residue. The size entry is marked missing in some rows and otherwise reads once, few, many or a size class.

v_call,clone_size,j_call,cdr3_aa
TRBV20-1,few,TRBJ2-7,SALRGNTYEQY
TRBV12-3/TRBV12-4,NA,TRBJ1-1,ASCREMNTEAF
TRBV19,many,TRBJ2-7,ARDSGESSYEQY
TRBV2,many,TRBJ1-2,ASSGITGEQIHRLDYGYT
TRBV6-1,many,TRBJ1-1,ASRNARYFEAF
TRBV12-5,many,TRBJ1-5,ASGLGDGQPQH
TRBV12-3/TRBV12-4,NA,TRBJ2-2,ASRRGTSGTGELF
TRBV11-2,many,TRBJ2-7,ASSLFLSGSYEQY
TRBV6-5,many,TRBJ1-5,ASTGGQVNQPQH
TRBV7-2,many,TRBJ1-1,ASSFAENTEAF
TRBV14,few,TRBJ2-7,ASSHRGGPPRTYEQY
TRBV11-3,many,TRBJ2-7,ASSFQTWTYEQY
TRBV3-1,many,TRBJ2-5,ASSAPGQGKGETQY
TRBV6-5,many,TRBJ2-7,ASSYRDGPTYEQY
TRBV20-1,many,TRBJ1-2,SAQGEYYGYT
TRBV7-9,NA,TRBJ1-1,ASSPGAAGDTEAF
TRBV2,NA,TRBJ2-7,ASSGDIFYEQY
TRBV5-1,NA,TRBJ2-2,ASSPSGANTGELF
TRBV6-5,many,TRBJ1-2,ASSYGTGSGYT
TRBV30,few,TRBJ1-2,AWSVEFVLRWQNANYGYT
TRBV2,many,TRBJ2-5,ASTNQDYAVQETQY
TRBV13,many,TRBJ2-5,ASSFLTGQTQY
TRBV4-1,NA,TRBJ2-7,ASSPWDGRPYEQY
TRBV2,few,TRBJ1-2,ASSDRVINYGYT
TRBV5-1,NA,TRBJ2-5,ASSYRGAGPKAKTQY
TRBV9,few,TRBJ2-7,ASSPTLGTAYEQY
TRBV20-1,many,TRBJ2-5,SARKSGTSGRKETQY
TRBV5-1,many,TRBJ2-5,ASSLSTGREETQY
TRBV7-2,NA,TRBJ2-2,ASSLVGVELF
TRBV7-2,many,TRBJ2-7,ASGPSVTGIHEQY
TRBV4-1,many,TRBJ2-5,ASSQEGQGVGETQY
TRBV6-1,many,TRBJ2-7,ASSRTGVREQY
TRBV14,many,TRBJ1-2,ASSSRGGNYGYT
TRBV6-1,many,TRBJ1-5,ASMGHFRINQPQH
TRBV15,many,TRBJ2-7,ATSRASIPPYEQY
TRBV7-3,many,TRBJ2-2,ASSLNPRRTAGELF
TRBV6-5,many,TRBJ2-7,ASSYALAGDGYEQY
TRBV6-5,few,TRBJ2-2,ASSFTPRGGELF
TRBV5-6,many,TRBJ1-1,ASSLGIRPEAF
TRBV18,many,TRBJ2-7,ASSPRTSGRGFVEQY
TRBV27,many,TRBJ2-7,ASSLAAGGFEQS
TRBV29-1,many,TRBJ2-7,SVAGTIGLKGEQY
TRBV5-6,many,TRBJ1-1,ASSLEDRLNTEAF
TRBV28,many,TRBJ2-7,ASSLLGLGAVYEQY
TRBV6-1,NA,TRBJ2-5,ASSVHPDGQETQY
TRBV30,NA,TRBJ2-7,AWSRSSGINEQY
TRBV29-1,many,TRBJ2-2,SVEGGTGELF
TRBV12-3/TRBV12-4,many,TRBJ1-1,ASTLDTRAEAF
TRBV20-1,NA,TRBJ1-5,SARPGSGGIGGNQPQH
TRBV12-3/TRBV12-4,NA,TRBJ2-7,ASSPTSGGLYEQY
TRBV18,many,TRBJ1-1,ASSPAGVNTEAF
TRBV20-1,many,TRBJ1-5,SARSQAYNQPQH
TRBV28,many,TRBJ1-1,ASSISGQGANTEAF
TRBV11-1,few,TRBJ2-5,ASSLASTGGAGETQY